Each of the 18 T cell receptor beta chains below was sequenced from the same sample in a study of T-cell memory formation after mild COVID-19. Each CDR3 protein is one row after TCRdb ran MiXCR on the 5' RACE reads. The table shows about 290,000 distinct CDR3 sequences, with approximately 19% occurring only once. Sequencing was carried out using PBMCs or a T cell subset sorted from them (not recorded which). The receptors come from a man younger than 35 who had mild COVID-19 (a few samples of this study predate the infection). Cell type and time point are not known.

This clonotype was recorded a few times. This chain links TRBV5-1 with TRBJ1-2; 10 bases are a match to TRBD1. The ends lost 0 bases at V and 3 bases at J; junction bases unmatched: 2. CDR1 is SGHRS and CDR2 is YFSETQ in the germline V gene. The CDR3 spans 15 residues. CDR3: CASSLGGQGHYGYTF. CDR3 in DNA: TGCGCCAGCAGCTTGGGGGGACAGGGGCACTATGGCTACACCTTC. Full variable domain (missing parts from reference TRBV5-1 and TRBJ1-2): KAGVTQTPRYLIKTRGQQVTLSCSPISGHRSVSWYQQTPGQGLQFLFEYFSETQRNKGNFPGRFSGRQFSNSRSEMNVSTLELGDSALYLCASSLGGQGHYGYTFGSGTRLTVV.

The chain has TRBV20-1 and TRBJ2-4, with D tentatively TRBD1 (5 bases). This CDR3 has 11 amino acids. Germline V gives CDR1 DFQATT, CDR2 SNEGSKA (reference sequence). Trimming stripped 4 bases from V and 7 bases from J, with 8 bases between. The CDR3 region is CSATDNNIQYF. The CDR3 DNA reads TGCAGTGCTACGGACAACAACATTCAGTACTTC.

This clonotype was picked up a small number of times. J is TRBJ1-1 and V is TRBV18, with a weak D call TRBD1 (6 bases). The V end was cut by 3 bases, the J end by 0 bases, with 11 bases between. CDR1 is KGHSH and CDR2 is LQKENI in the germline V gene. The CDR3 sequence is 15 residues long. In DNA, the CDR3 is TGTGCCAGCTCACCCAACACAGGGTTGAACACTGAAGCTTTCTTT. It encodes CASSPNTGLNTEAFF.

The chain joins TRBV5-1 to TRBJ2-2; a possible D gene is TRBD2 (5 bases). V lost 0 bases to trimming and J lost 0 bases, with 9 bases between them. The CDR3 totals 16 residues. Germline assignment: CDR1 SGHRS and CDR2 YFSETQ. The CDR3 nucleotides read TGCGCCAGCAGCTTGGAATCGGGGTCGAACACCGGGGAGCTGTTTTTT. It yields the protein CASSLESGSNTGELFF.

This clonotype has more than one count but fewer than ten. The CDR3 loop reads CASGPDRWNTEAFF. CDR3 DNA sequence: TGTGCTAGTGGCCCGGACAGATGGAACACTGAAGCTTTCTTT. The genes are TRBV12-5 and TRBJ1-1, with D tentatively TRBD1 (6 bases). The CDR3 extends over 14 amino acids. Germline values: CDR1 LGHNT, CDR2 FRNRAP. Trimming took off 6 bases at V and 1 base at J, with 12 bases between the two ends.

This clonotype turned up a few times. The chain combines TRBV6-2 or TRBV6-3 with TRBJ2-5; D might be TRBD1 (6 bases). Germline CDR1 MNHEY, CDR2 SVGEGT. The CDR3 contains 14 residues. The V and J ends lost 0 bases and 5 bases respectively, with 10 bases between them. Here the CDR3 DNA reads TGTGCCAGCAGTTACTCCGGACAGTGGGAGACCCAGTACTTC. As protein: CASSYSGQWETQYF.

This clonotype was detected a few times. The V call is TRBV5-1, the J call TRBJ2-3, with D perhaps TRBD1 (5 bases). The germline gives CDR1 SGHRS, CDR2 YFSETQ. The CDR3 has 16 amino acids. Between the trimmed V and J ends, which lost 1 base and 5 bases, there was a span of 17 bases. The CDR3 sequence: CASSLLESGQGDTQYF. In nucleotides, the CDR3 is TGCGCCAGCAGCTTGCTGGAATCTGGGCAGGGAGATACGCAGTATTTT.

The chain couples TRBV6-5 to TRBJ1-1; 8 bases line up with TRBD1. J gave up 3 bases and V 8 bases, and 11 bases lay outside the gene matches. In germline, CDR1 is MNHEY, CDR2 SVGAGI. The CDR3 runs to 15 residues. CDR3 loop: CASGGTGNPYTEAFF. The CDR3 nucleotides are TGTGCCAGCGGGGGGACAGGTAACCCATACACTGAAGCTTTCTTT.

The V gene is TRBV6-2 or TRBV6-3, the J gene TRBJ2-1; D might be TRBD1 or TRBD2, each matching 5 bases. Germline V gene lookup returns CDR1 MNHEY and CDR2 SVGEGT. The CDR3 extends over 12 amino acids. V was trimmed by 5 bases and J by 6 bases, leaving 8 bases between them. DNA for the CDR3: TGTGCCAGCAGTGGGACCATCAATGAGCAGTTCTTC. It translates to CASSGTINEQFF.

This clonotype was seen only a few times. The CDR3 DNA reads TGCAGCGTTAGCCCGACAGGGTCCCACGAGCAGTACTTC. Translation gives CSVSPTGSHEQYF. The genes are TRBV29-1 and TRBJ2-7; TRBD1 matches 7 bases. The CDR3 is 13 residues long. The J segment lost 5 bases and the V segment lost 5 bases, leaving 9 bases of the junction unmatched. In germline, CDR1 is SQVTM, CDR2 ANQGSEA.

The chain combines TRBV10-3 with TRBJ2-3; D is undetermined. V gave up 11 bases and J gave up 8 bases, with 14 bases separating them. Germline V lookup: CDR1 ENHRY, CDR2 SYGVKD. This CDR3 region has 11 residues. CDR3 protein: CASTSSFTQYF. In nucleotides, the CDR3 is TGTGCCTCGACGAGCTCGTTTACGCAGTATTTT.

In this sample, this clonotype turned up a few times. The genes are TRBV7-3 and TRBJ1-1, with D unresolved. Per the germline V gene, CDR1 is SGHTA and CDR2 is FQGTGA. The CDR3 is 14 residues long. Trimming shortened V by 5 bases and J by 0 bases, and 10 bases separated the two germline ends. Here the CDR3 reads CASSLSRLNTEAFF. CDR3 DNA sequence: TGTGCCAGCAGCCTCTCCAGGCTGAACACTGAAGCTTTCTTT.

In its sample, this clonotype was seen a few times. The chain combines TRBV4-1 with TRBJ2-2; the D is unclear. The V gene's germline CDR1 is MGHRA and CDR2 YSYEKL. V lost 1 base, J lost 3 bases, and 9 bases lay in between. The CDR3 length is 15 residues. The CDR3 DNA is TGCGCCAGCAGCCAAGGTGCCAGAGACACCGGGGAGCTGTTTTTT. This encodes CASSQGARDTGELFF.

The CDR3 loop reads CASSLAWTGTETQYF. The DNA of the CDR3 is TGTGCCAGCAGCTTAGCGTGGACAGGGACGGAGACCCAGTACTTC. J is TRBJ2-5 and V is TRBV7-9; TRBD1 matches at 8 bases. Germline CDR1 and CDR2: SEHNR and FQNEAQ (reference sequence). The CDR3 has 15 amino acids. V lost 0 bases and J lost 5; bases outside the gene matches: 5. Variable domain in full (rest from reference TRBV7-9 and TRBJ2-5): DTGVSQNPRHKITKRGQNVTFRCDPISEHNRLYWYRQTLGQGPEFLTYFQNEAQLEKSRLLSDRFSAERPKGSFSTLEIQRTEQGDSAMYLCASSLAWTGTETQYFGPGTRLLVL.

V is TRBV7-9 and J is TRBJ2-1; 9 bases align to TRBD1. Germline trimming cut 5 bases from V and 4 bases from J; bases unmatched to any gene: 12. This CDR3 is 17 amino acids long. Germline-derived CDR1 and CDR2 are SEHNR and FQNEAQ (reference sequence). CDR3 coding DNA: TGTGCCAGCAGCCCTAGCCCCTCCGGGACAGGGTACAATGAGCAGTTCTTC. Translating it yields CASSPSPSGTGYNEQFF.

Many counts were recorded for this clonotype. This rearrangement joins TRBV20-1 to TRBJ2-1; 9 positions match TRBD1. This CDR3 has 15 residues. In germline, CDR1 is DFQATT, CDR2 SNEGSKA (reference sequence). With V trimmed by 3 bases and J by 3 bases, 6 bases remained unmatched. CDR3 sequence: CSASDGGQGYNEQFF. DNA for the CDR3: TGCAGTGCTAGCGACGGGGGACAGGGCTACAATGAGCAGTTCTTC.

At least ten counts were recorded for this clonotype. The chain couples TRBV28 to TRBJ1-5; D remains ambiguous. The CDR3 sequence is 12 residues long. The V gene lost 5 bases and the J gene lost 3 bases, with 5 bases spanning the gap. Germline lookup yields CDR1 MDHEN and CDR2 SYDVKM. In DNA form, the CDR3 reads TGTGCCAGCAGTAGCCTCAATCAGCCCCAGCATTTT. Amino acids: CASSSLNQPQHF. The variable domain in full, with the rest retrieved from reference TRBV28 and TRBJ1-5, is DVKVTQSSRYLVKRTGEKVFLECVQDMDHENMFWYRQDPGLGLRLIYFSYDVKMKEKGDIPEGYSVSREKKERFSLILESASTNQTSMYLCASSSLNQPQHFGDGTRLSIL.

The DNA of the CDR3 is TGTGCCACCAGCAGAGGGGGGAGGGATCAGCCCCAGCATTTT. This codes for CATSRGGRDQPQHF. The rearrangement links TRBV15 to TRBJ1-5; weak D call: TRBD1 (5 bases). Trimming removed 1 base at V and 5 bases at J, with 9 bases between. This CDR3 spans 14 amino acids. Per the germline V gene, CDR1 is LNHNV and CDR2 is YYDKDF (reference sequence).